This T cell receptor (beta chain) originates from a study of human T cells and chemical hapten exposure. Across the whole study: Application of 0.01% DPC to the upper back was done by patch test, with a reading at 6 days. Small discrepancies in pooled library volume mainly accounted for the varying TCR yields per sample.

The V gene's germline CDR1 is DFQATT and CDR2 SNEGSKA (reference sequence). With 2 bases removed from V and 0 bases from J, the gap between germline ends came to 12 bases. This CDR3 comprises 15 residues. From the RACE reads, TCRdb called clonotypes with MiXCR, one entry per CDR3 protein. The data show roughly 86,000 distinct CDR3 sequences, roughly a tenth seen once. This clonotype was detected ten times or more. The time point here: patch test 1, 2 weeks after DPC sensitization. As to treatment: therapeutic diphenylcyclopropenone sensitization with weekly scalp DPC. Sequencing was performed on whole blood, taken in connection with sensitization to the hapten diphenylcyclopropenone (DPC). The chain joins TRBV20-1 to TRBJ2-3; TRBD2 might be the D (6 bases). This clonotype was obtained from a man aged 35 to 55 with alopecia areata. Some clones in this sample may be carry-over from other donors' samples. The CDR3 here is CSARLPGVSTDTQYF. The CDR3 nucleotides are TGCAGTGCTAGACTACCGGGAGTGAGCACAGATACGCAGTATTTT.